This T cell receptor (beta chain) was sequenced during a study of blood T cell repertoires in COVID-19. Across the study: Acute-phase and convalescent COVID-19 samples originated in the United States, Italy and Spain.

The CDR3 is 16 residues long. Germline CDR1 reads SGHTA; CDR2 reads FQGNSA. The junction had 7 bases not matched to a gene; V was cut back by 1 base and J by 2 bases. Per the study methods: Amplification of reference gene primers provided the estimated nucleated cell counts. Produced via immunoSEQ multiplex PCR; TCRdb's table is partial and in-frame only. The V and J calls and clone size were taken over from that table, and D and trimming were inferred from the DNA. The profile shows about 230,000 clones, about four fifths of them singletons. The receptor comes from a woman aged 80 or older with COVID-19, enrolled during active disease. The chain uses TRBV7-2 and TRBJ2-5, with 7 bases fitting TRBD2. Specimen: peripheral blood. CDR3 protein: CASSLGPIGGQETQYF. CDR3 bases: TGTGCCAGCAGCTTAGGCCCTATCGGGGGGCAAGAGACCCAGTACTTC.